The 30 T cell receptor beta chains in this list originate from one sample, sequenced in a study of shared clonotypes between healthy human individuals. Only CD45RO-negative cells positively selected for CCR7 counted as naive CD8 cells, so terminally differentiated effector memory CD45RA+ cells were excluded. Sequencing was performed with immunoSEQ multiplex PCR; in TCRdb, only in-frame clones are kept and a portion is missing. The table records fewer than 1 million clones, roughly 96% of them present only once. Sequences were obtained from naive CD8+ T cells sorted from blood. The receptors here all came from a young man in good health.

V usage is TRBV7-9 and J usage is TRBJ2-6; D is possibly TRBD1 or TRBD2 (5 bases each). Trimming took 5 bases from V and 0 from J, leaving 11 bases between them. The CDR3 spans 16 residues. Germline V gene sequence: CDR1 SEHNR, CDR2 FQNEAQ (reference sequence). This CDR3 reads CASSPGPPSGANVLTF. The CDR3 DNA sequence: TGTGCCAGCAGCCCGGGACCGCCCTCTGGGGCCAACGTCCTGACTTTC.

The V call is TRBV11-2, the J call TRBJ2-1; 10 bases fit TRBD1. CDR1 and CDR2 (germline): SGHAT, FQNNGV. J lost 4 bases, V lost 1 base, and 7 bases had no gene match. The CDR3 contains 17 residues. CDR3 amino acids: CASSLARTGGLYNEQFF. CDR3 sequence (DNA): TGTGCCAGCAGCTTAGCGAGGACAGGGGGTTTGTACAATGAGCAGTTCTTC.

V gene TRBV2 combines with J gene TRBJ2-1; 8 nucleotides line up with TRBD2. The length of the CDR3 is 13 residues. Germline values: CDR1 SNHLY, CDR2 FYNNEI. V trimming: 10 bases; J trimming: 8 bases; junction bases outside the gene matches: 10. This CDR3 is CATTGTSSYEQFF. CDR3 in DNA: TGTGCCACAACCGGGACTAGTTCGTATGAGCAGTTCTTC.

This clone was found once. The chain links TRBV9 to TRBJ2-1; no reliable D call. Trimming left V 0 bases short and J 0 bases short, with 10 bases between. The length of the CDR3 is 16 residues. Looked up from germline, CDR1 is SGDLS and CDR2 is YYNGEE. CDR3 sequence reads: CASSVVSGISYNEQFF. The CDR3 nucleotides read TGTGCCAGCAGCGTAGTAAGTGGAATCTCCTACAATGAGCAGTTCTTC.

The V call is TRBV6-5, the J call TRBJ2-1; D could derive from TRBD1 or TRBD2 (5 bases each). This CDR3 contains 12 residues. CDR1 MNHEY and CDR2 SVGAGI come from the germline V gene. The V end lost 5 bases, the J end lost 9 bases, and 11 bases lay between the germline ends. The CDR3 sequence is CASSRDGGEQFF. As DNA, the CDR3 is TGTGCCAGCAGTCGGGACGGAGGTGAGCAGTTCTTC.

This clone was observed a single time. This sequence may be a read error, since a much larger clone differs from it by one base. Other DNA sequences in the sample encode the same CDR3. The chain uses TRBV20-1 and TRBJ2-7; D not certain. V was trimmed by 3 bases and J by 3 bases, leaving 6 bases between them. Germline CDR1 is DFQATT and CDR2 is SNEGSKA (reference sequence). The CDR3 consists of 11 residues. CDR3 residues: CSARDGYEQYF. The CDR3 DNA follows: TGCAGTGCTAGGGATGGCTACGAGCAGTACTTC.

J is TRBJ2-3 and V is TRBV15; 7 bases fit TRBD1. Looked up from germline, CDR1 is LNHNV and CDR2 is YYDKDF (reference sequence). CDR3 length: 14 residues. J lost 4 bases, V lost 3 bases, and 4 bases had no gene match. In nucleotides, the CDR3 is TGTGCCACCAGCAGGGACAGGACTGCAGATACGCAGTATTTT. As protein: CATSRDRTADTQYF.

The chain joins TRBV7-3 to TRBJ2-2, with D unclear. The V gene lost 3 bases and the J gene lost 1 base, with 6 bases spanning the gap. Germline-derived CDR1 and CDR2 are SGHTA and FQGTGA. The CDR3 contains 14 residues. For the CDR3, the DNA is TGTGCCAGCAGCTTTATACAGAACACCGGGGAGCTGTTTTTT. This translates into CASSFIQNTGELFF.

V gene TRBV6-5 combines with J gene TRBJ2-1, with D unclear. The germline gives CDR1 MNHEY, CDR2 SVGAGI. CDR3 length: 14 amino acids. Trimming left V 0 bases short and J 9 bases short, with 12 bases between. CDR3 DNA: TGTGCCAGCAGTTACTCTTCCCAGTCGGGTGAGCAGTTCTTC. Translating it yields CASSYSSQSGEQFF.

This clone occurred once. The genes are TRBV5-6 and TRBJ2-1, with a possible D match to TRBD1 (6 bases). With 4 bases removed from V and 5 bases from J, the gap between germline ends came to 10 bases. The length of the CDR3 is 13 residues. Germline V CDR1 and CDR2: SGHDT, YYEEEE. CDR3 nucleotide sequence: TGTGCCAGCAGCCTGGACAGCCACAATGAGCAGTTCTTC. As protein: CASSLDSHNEQFF.

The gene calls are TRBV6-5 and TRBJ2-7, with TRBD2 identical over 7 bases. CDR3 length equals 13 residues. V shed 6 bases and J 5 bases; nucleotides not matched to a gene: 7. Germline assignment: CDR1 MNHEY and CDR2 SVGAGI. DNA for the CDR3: TGTGCCAGCAGCCAAACTAGCGCCAACGAGCAGTACTTC. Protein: CASSQTSANEQYF.

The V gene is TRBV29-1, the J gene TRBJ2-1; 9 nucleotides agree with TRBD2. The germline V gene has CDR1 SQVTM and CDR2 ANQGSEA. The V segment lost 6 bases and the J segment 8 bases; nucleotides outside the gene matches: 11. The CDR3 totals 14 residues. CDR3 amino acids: CSVFKREVWDEQFF. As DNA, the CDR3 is TGCAGCGTCTTCAAGCGGGAGGTATGGGATGAGCAGTTCTTC.

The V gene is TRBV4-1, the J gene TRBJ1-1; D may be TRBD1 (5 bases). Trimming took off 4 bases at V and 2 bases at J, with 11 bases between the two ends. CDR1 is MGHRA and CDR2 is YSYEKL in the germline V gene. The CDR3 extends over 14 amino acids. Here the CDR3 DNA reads TGCGCCAGCAGCCGGGAGAGGGGAAACACTGAAGCTTTCTTT. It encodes CASSRERGNTEAFF.

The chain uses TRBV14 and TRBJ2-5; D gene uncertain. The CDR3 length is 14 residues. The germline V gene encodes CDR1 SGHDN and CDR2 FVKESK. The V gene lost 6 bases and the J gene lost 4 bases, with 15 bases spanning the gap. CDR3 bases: TGTGCCAGCAGTCCTCTTTGGGGTCGAGAGACCCAGTACTTC. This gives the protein CASSPLWGRETQYF.

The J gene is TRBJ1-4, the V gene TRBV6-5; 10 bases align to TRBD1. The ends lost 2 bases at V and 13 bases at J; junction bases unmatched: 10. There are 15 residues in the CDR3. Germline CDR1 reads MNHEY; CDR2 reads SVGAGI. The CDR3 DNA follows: TGTGCCAGCAGTTACGGGACAGGGGAAGTGGATGGACTGTTTTTT. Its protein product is CASSYGTGEVDGLFF.

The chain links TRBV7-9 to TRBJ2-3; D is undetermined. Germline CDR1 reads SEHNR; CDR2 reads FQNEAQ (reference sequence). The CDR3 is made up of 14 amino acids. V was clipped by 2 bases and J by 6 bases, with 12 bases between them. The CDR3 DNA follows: TGTGCCAGCAGCTTAAGTACAGCTGGGGATACGCAGTATTTT. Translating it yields CASSLSTAGDTQYF. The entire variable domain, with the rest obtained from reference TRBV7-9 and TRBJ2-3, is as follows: DTGVSQNPRHKITKRGQNVTFRCDPISEHNRLYWYRQTLGQGPEFLTYFQNEAQLEKSRLLSDRFSAERPKGSFSTLEIQRTEQGDSAMYLCASSLSTAGDTQYFGPGTRLTVL.

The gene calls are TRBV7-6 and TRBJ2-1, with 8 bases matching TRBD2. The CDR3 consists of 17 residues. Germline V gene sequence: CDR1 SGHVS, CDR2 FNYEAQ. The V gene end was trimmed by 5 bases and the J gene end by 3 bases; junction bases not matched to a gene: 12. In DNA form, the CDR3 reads TGTGCCAGCAGCCAGGGCCCAATAGCGGGGAACTACAATGAGCAGTTCTTC. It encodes CASSQGPIAGNYNEQFF.

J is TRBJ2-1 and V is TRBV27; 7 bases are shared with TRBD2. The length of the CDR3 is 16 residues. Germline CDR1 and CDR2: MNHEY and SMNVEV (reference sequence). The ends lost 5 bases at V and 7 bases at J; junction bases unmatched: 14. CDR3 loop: CASSPLGEGPGNEQFF. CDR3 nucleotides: TGTGCCAGCAGTCCCTTGGGGGAGGGCCCAGGGAATGAGCAGTTCTTC.

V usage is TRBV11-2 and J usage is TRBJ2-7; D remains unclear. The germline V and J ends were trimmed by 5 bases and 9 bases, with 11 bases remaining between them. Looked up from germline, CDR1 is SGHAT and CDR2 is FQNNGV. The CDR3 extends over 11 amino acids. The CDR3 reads CASSPPGLQYF. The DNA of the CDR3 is TGTGCCAGCAGCCCCCCGGGTTTGCAGTACTTC.

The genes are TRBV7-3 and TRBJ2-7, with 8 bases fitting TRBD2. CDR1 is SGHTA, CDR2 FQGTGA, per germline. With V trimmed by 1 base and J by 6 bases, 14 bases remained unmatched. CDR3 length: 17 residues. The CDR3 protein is CASSLKSLAGGWGEQYF. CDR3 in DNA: TGTGCCAGCAGCTTAAAGAGTCTCGCGGGAGGATGGGGCGAGCAGTACTTC.

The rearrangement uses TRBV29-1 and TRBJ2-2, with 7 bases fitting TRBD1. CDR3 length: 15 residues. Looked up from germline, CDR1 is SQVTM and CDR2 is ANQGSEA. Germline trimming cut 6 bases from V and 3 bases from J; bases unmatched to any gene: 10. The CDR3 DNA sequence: TGCAGCGTGGCCACAGGGGTAGTCTACACCGGGGAGCTGTTTTTT. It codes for CSVATGVVYTGELFF.

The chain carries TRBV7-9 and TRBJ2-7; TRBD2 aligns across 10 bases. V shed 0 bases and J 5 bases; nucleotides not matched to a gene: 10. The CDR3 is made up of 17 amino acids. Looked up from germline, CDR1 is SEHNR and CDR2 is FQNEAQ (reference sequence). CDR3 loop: CASSLAGPAGGPNEQYF. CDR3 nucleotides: TGTGCCAGCAGCTTAGCGGGGCCAGCGGGAGGGCCTAACGAGCAGTACTTC.

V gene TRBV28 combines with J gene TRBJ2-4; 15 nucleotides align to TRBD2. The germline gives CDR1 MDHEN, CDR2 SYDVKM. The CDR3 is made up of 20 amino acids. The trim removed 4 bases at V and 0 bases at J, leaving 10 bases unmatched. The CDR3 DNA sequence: TGTGCCAGCAGTTATGTCTGGACTAGCGGGAGGGTAATAGCCAAAAACATTCAGTACTTC. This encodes CASSYVWTSGRVIAKNIQYF.

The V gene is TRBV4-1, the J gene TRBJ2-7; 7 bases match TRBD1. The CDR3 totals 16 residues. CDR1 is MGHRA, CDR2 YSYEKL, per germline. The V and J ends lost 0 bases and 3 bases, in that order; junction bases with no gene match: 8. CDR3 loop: CASSQDGHRGFYEQYF. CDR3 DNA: TGCGCCAGCAGCCAAGATGGGCACAGGGGATTCTACGAGCAGTACTTC.

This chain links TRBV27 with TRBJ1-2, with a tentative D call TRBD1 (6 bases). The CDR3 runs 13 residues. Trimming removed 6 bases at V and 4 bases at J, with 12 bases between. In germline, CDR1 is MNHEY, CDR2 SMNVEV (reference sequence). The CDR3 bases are TGTGCCAGCAGGTCGACAGGCCCCTATGGCTACACCTTC. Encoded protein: CASRSTGPYGYTF.

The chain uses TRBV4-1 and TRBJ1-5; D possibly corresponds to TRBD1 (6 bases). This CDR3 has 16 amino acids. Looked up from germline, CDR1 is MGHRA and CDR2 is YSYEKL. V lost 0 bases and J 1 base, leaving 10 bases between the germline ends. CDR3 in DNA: TGCGCCAGCAGCCAAGACAGGGGAATGAGCAATCAGCCCCAGCATTTT. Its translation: CASSQDRGMSNQPQHF.

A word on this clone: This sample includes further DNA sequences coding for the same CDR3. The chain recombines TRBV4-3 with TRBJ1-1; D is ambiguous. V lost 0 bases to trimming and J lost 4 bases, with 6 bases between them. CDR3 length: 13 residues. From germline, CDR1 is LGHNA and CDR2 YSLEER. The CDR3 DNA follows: TGCGCCAGCAGCCAAGATAGAGGCACTGAAGCTTTCTTT. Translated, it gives CASSQDRGTEAFF.

DNA of the CDR3: TGTGCCAGCAGCCCGGCGGGGGAGCGAGGCGGTTACGAGCAGTACTTC. This codes for CASSPAGERGGYEQYF. The chain has TRBV5-4 and TRBJ2-7, with 7 bases matching TRBD2. CDR3 length: 16 residues. The germline CDR1 and CDR2 sequences are SGHNT and YYREEE (reference sequence). V shed 4 bases, J shed 4 bases, and the junction held 14 bases outside the gene matches.

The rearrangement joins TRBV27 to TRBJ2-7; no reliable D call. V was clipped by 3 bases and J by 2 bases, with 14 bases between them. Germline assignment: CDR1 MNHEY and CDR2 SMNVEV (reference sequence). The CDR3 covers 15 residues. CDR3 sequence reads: CASSFIPLATYEQYF. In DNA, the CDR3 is TGTGCCAGCAGTTTTATCCCACTTGCCACCTACGAGCAGTACTTC.

The CDR3, as DNA: TGTGCCAGTAGTCTGGACAGCGGGCTTGGCGAGCAGTACTTC. As protein: CASSLDSGLGEQYF. This rearrangement joins TRBV19 to TRBJ2-7; D may correspond to TRBD1 or TRBD2 (6 bases each). CDR3 length: 14 amino acids. Germline-derived CDR1 and CDR2 are LNHDA and SQIVND (reference sequence). V was shortened by 5 bases and J by 6 bases, with 17 bases between the two germline ends.